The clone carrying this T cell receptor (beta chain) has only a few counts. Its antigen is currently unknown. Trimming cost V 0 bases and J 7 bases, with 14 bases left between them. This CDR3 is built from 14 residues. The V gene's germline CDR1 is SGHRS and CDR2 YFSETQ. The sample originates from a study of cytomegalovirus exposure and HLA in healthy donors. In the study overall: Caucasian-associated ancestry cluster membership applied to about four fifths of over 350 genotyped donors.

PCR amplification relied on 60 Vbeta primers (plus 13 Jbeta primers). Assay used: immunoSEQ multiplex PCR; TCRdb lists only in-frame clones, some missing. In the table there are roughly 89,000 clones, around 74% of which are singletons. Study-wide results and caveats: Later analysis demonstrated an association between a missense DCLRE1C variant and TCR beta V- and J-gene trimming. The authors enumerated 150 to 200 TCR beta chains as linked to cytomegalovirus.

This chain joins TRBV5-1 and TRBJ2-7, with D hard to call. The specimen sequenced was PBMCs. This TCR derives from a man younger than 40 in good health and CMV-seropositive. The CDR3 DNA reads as TGCGCCAGCAGCTTGGCCCAGGCCCACCCGGAGCAGTACTTC. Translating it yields CASSLAQAHPEQYF.